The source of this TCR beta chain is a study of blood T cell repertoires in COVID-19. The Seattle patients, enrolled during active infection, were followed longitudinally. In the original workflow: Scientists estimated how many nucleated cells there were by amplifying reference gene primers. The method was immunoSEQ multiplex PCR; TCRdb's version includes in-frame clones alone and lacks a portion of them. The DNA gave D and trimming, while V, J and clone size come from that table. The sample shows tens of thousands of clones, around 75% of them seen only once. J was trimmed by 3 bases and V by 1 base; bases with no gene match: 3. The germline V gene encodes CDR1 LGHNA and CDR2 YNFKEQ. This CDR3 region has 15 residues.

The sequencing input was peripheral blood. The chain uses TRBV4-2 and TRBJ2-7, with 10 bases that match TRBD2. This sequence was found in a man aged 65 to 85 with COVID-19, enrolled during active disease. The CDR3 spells CASSQVPSGSYEQYF. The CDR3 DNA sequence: TGTGCCAGCAGCCAAGTTCCTAGCGGGAGCTACGAGCAGTACTTC.